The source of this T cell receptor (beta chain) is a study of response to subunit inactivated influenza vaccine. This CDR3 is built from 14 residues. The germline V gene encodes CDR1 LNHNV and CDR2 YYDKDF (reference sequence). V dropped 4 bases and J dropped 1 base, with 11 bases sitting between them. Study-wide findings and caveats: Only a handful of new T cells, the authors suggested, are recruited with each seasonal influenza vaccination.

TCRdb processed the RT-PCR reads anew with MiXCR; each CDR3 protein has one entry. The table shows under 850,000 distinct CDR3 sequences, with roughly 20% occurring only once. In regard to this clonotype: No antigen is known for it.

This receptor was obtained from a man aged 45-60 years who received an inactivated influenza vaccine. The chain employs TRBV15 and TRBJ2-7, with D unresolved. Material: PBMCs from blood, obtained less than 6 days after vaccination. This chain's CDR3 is CATSKGRVSYEQYF. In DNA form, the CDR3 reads TGTGCCACCAGCAAAGGTCGGGTATCCTACGAGCAGTACTTC.